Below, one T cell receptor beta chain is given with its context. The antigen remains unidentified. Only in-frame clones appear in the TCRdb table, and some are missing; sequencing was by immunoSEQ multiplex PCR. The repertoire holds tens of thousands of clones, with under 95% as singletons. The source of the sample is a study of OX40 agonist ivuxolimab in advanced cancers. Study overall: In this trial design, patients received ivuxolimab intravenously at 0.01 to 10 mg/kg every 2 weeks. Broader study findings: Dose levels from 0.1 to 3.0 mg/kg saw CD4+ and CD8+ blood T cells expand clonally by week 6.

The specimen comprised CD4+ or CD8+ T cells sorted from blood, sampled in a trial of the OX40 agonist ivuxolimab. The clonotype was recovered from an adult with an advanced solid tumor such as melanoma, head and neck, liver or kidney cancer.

The CDR3 region has the DNA TGTGCCAGCAGCTCGGACAGGGTTCTTCAAGAGACCCAGTACTTC. Translating it yields CASSSDRVLQETQYF. The rearrangement links TRBV11-1 to TRBJ2-5; TRBD1 agrees at 8 bases. The CDR3 loop spans 15 amino acids. The germline CDR1 and CDR2 sequences are SGHAT and FQDESV (reference sequence). V trimming: 4 bases; J trimming: 2 bases; junction bases outside the gene matches: 6. Supplemented by reference TRBV11-1 and TRBJ2-5, the full variable domain reads EAEVAQSPRYKITEKSQAVAFWCDPISGHATLYWYRQILGQGPELLVQFQDESVVDDSQLPKDRFSAERLKGVDSTLKIQPAELGDSAMYLCASSSDRVLQETQYFGPGTRLLVL.